These 32 T cell receptor beta chains came from one sample sequenced in a study of cytomegalovirus exposure and HLA in healthy donors. The repertoire was sequenced with immunoSEQ multiplex PCR; TCRdb's copy has only in-frame clones and lacks some. Of more than 110,000 clones in the sample, roughly 88% were seen once. The sequenced sample was PBMCs. The receptor set was obtained from a woman aged 18-29 years in good health and CMV-seropositive.

The V gene is TRBV5-4, the J gene TRBJ1-1; 8 nucleotides line up with TRBD1. Trimming removed 4 bases from V and 1 base from J; junction bases left unmatched: 15. Germline V gives CDR1 SGHNT, CDR2 YYREEE (reference sequence). This CDR3 contains 18 residues. CDR3: CASSLRGRAGTGNTEAFF. CDR3 bases: TGTGCCAGCAGCCTACGTGGGAGGGCCGGGACAGGGAACACTGAAGCTTTCTTT.

V usage is TRBV5-1 and J usage is TRBJ2-2; TRBD2 matches 8 bases. The junction had 4 bases not matched to a gene; V was cut back by 4 bases and J by 5 bases. The CDR3 runs to 14 residues. Germline V gives CDR1 SGHRS, CDR2 YFSETQ. The CDR3 coding sequence is TGCGCCAGCAGCCGGGGGGGCGCAACCGGGGAGCTGTTTTTT. Protein: CASSRGGATGELFF.

This clone came up once. The V gene is TRBV18, the J gene TRBJ2-5; D perhaps matches TRBD1 (5 bases). Trimming cost V 8 bases and J 2 bases, with 9 bases left between them. This CDR3 is 12 amino acids long. Germline-derived CDR1 and CDR2 are KGHSH and LQKENI. The CDR3 nucleotides read TGTGCCAGCGCGACAGAACAAGAGACCCAGTACTTC. It yields the protein CASATEQETQYF.

This rearrangement joins TRBV5-8 to TRBJ2-3; 11 bases map to TRBD1. With 3 bases clipped from V and 3 bases from J, the junction kept 0 bases outside the gene matches. Looked up from germline, CDR1 is SGHTS and CDR2 is YDEGEE. CDR3 size: 14 residues. The CDR3 here is CASSWDRGTDTQYF. CDR3 coding DNA: TGTGCCAGCAGCTGGGACAGGGGGACAGATACGCAGTATTTT.

This clone came up once. The rearrangement joins TRBV6-1 to TRBJ2-3; D is uncertain. The CDR3 runs to 13 residues. Germline CDR1 is MNHNS and CDR2 is SASEGT. The V and J ends lost 3 bases and 9 bases respectively, with 13 bases between them. CDR3 nucleotide sequence: TGTGCCAGCAGTGACTGGCGGATCACGACGCAGTATTTT. This encodes CASSDWRITTQYF.

V gene TRBV5-1 combines with J gene TRBJ2-4, with 7 bases identical to TRBD1. The trim removed 0 bases at V and 0 bases at J, leaving 0 bases unmatched. This CDR3 spans 15 amino acids. Germline CDR1 is SGHRS and CDR2 is YFSETQ. The CDR3 nucleotides read TGCGCCAGCAGCTTGGACAGGGGAGCCAAAAACATTCAGTACTTC. Protein product: CASSLDRGAKNIQYF.

To note about this clone: One base away lies a much larger clone, so this may be a sequencing read error. Distinct nucleotide sequences in the sample also encode this CDR3. The V and J genes are TRBV5-1 and TRBJ1-2, with D possibly TRBD1 on 5 matching bases. Per the germline V gene, CDR1 is SGHRS and CDR2 is YFSETQ. CDR3 size: 14 residues. The CDR3 loop reads CASRITGLDYGYTF. CDR3 sequence (DNA): TGCGCCAGCAGGATTACGGGACTGGACTATGGCTATACCTTC.

The chain recombines TRBV5-4 with TRBJ2-3, with 10 bases matching TRBD2. CDR1 is SGHNT and CDR2 is YYREEE in the germline V gene (reference sequence). Trimming at V came to 5 bases and at J to 1 base, leaving 1 base not matched to a gene. The CDR3 has 14 amino acids. The CDR3 coding sequence is TGTGCCAGCAGTACTAGCGGGGGCACAGATACGCAGTATTTT. This encodes CASSTSGGTDTQYF. Looking up the rest from reference TRBV5-4 and TRBJ2-3 gives the full variable domain: ETGVTQSPTHLIKTRGQQVTLRCSSQSGHNTVSWYQQALGQGPQFIFQYYREEENGRGNFPPRFSGLQFPNYSSELNVNALELDDSALYLCASSTSGGTDTQYFGPGTRLTVL.

The J gene is TRBJ2-1, the V gene TRBV4-1; TRBD2 agrees at 8 bases. The CDR3 consists of 16 residues. Trimming took 3 bases from V and 3 from J; bases not matched to a gene: 7. Germline values: CDR1 MGHRA, CDR2 YSYEKL. The CDR3 sequence is CASSQFAGGLYNEQFF. The CDR3 DNA follows: TGCGCCAGCAGCCAGTTTGCGGGAGGCCTCTACAATGAGCAGTTCTTC.

The table lists this clone with a count of one. The chain employs TRBV28 and TRBJ2-7; 8 nucleotides line up with TRBD1. With 3 bases clipped from V and 2 bases from J, the junction kept 0 bases outside the gene matches. CDR3 length: 13 residues. Germline lookup yields CDR1 MDHEN and CDR2 SYDVKM. CDR3 residues: CASSLTGAYEQYF. CDR3 DNA: TGTGCCAGCAGTTTGACAGGGGCCTACGAGCAGTACTTC.

This chain joins TRBV7-8 and TRBJ2-7; 8 bases line up with TRBD2. Germline V gene lookup returns CDR1 SGHVS and CDR2 FQNEAQ. V lost 3 bases and J lost 4; bases outside the gene matches: 5. CDR3 size: 14 residues. The CDR3, as DNA: TGTGCCAGCAGCTTGGGGACTAGTTATTACGAGCAGTACTTC. Amino acid sequence: CASSLGTSYYEQYF. Full variable domain (remainder filled in from reference TRBV7-8 and TRBJ2-7): GAGVSQSPRYKVAKRGQDVALRCDPISGHVSLFWYQQALGQGPEFLTYFQNEAQLDKSGLPSDRFFAERPEGSVSTLKIQRTQQEDSAVYLCASSLGTSYYEQYFGPGTRLTVT.

J is TRBJ2-1 and V is TRBV27; tentatively, D is TRBD2 (7 bases). V was trimmed by 3 bases and J by 8 bases, leaving 20 bases between them. Germline values: CDR1 MNHEY, CDR2 SMNVEV (reference sequence). CDR3 length: 16 residues. The chain's CDR3 is CASSFFGGRMFDEQFF. The CDR3 DNA is TGTGCCAGCAGTTTCTTCGGGGGGCGCATGTTCGATGAGCAGTTCTTC.

The V call is TRBV18, the J call TRBJ1-5; 8 bases fit TRBD1. The germline V gene has CDR1 KGHSH and CDR2 LQKENI. The CDR3 covers 15 residues. V was clipped by 3 bases and J by 6 bases; unmatched bases: 7. The CDR3 region has the DNA TGTGCCAGCTCACCTACGACAGGGGCGGCTCAGCCCCAGCATTTT. This gives the protein CASSPTTGAAQPQHF.

This clone has only one observation. V usage is TRBV28 and J usage is TRBJ2-7; D is undetermined. CDR1 MDHEN and CDR2 SYDVKM come from the germline V gene. CDR3 length: 13 amino acids. V was shortened by 2 bases and J by 2 bases, with 7 bases between the two germline ends. CDR3 DNA sequence: TGTGCCAGCAGTTTACCGCAGACCTACGAGCAGTACTTC. Encoded protein: CASSLPQTYEQYF.

This clone was seen a handful of times. The J gene is TRBJ2-6, the V gene TRBV10-2, with TRBD1 as a possible D gene (6 bases). The ends were cut back, 3 bases at V and 2 bases at J, with 8 bases in the middle. The CDR3 covers 15 residues. Germline CDR1 and CDR2: WSHSY and SAAADI. CDR3 coding DNA: TGCGCCAGCAGTGACACAGGGACTGGGGCCAACGTCCTGACTTTC. It translates to CASSDTGTGANVLTF.

V gene TRBV30 combines with J gene TRBJ2-3; D is unclear. The CDR3 runs 12 residues. The V gene lost 7 bases and the J gene lost 6 bases, with 14 bases spanning the gap. Germline CDR1 and CDR2: GTSNPN and SVGIG (reference sequence). CDR3 sequence (DNA): TGTGCCTCAACCCGTCTGGGCGATACGCAGTATTTT. This codes for CASTRLGDTQYF.

This chain connects TRBV18 to TRBJ1-6; 12 bases fit TRBD1. After removal of 3 bases from V and 10 bases from J, the junction contained 1 base not matched to a gene. Germline CDR1 is KGHSH and CDR2 is LQKENI. The CDR3 length is 14 residues. CDR3 bases: TGTGCCAGCTCACCGGGACAGGGGGCCTCACCCCTCCACTTT. This encodes CASSPGQGASPLHF.

The V and J genes are TRBV7-2 and TRBJ2-7; no firm D call. V lost 3 bases to trimming and J lost 1 base, with 10 bases between them. The CDR3 covers 14 residues. CDR1 and CDR2 from the germline V gene are SGHTA and FQGNSA. This CDR3 is CASSFSTGSYEQYF. The CDR3 bases are TGTGCCAGCAGCTTTAGTACCGGTTCCTACGAGCAGTACTTC.

The chain is built from TRBV19 and TRBJ2-7; D is perhaps TRBD2 (6 bases). CDR3 length: 14 residues. Germline assignment: CDR1 LNHDA and CDR2 SQIVND (reference sequence). Trimming shortened V by 3 bases and J by 7 bases, and 16 bases separated the two germline ends. The CDR3 region has the DNA TGTGCCAGTAGTATCCCGGGACCCCGGGGGGAGCAGTACTTC. Amino acid sequence: CASSIPGPRGEQYF.

The rearrangement links TRBV29-1 to TRBJ1-2; 7 bases are a match to TRBD1. The ends lost 1 base at V and 4 bases at J; junction bases unmatched: 9. Germline CDR1 and CDR2: SQVTM and ANQGSEA. The CDR3 contains 15 residues. DNA for the CDR3: TGCAGCGTTGAAGGAAGGATAGGGGGCGGCTATGGCTACACCTTC. Its protein is CSVEGRIGGGYGYTF.

The chain joins TRBV28 to TRBJ1-1; TRBD1 aligns across 7 bases. The trim removed 5 bases at V and 3 bases at J, leaving 6 bases unmatched. Germline assignment: CDR1 MDHEN and CDR2 SYDVKM. The CDR3 loop spans 14 amino acids. CDR3 in amino acids: CASSAGQRYTEAFF. The CDR3, as DNA: TGTGCCAGCAGTGCGGGACAGCGGTACACTGAAGCTTTCTTT.

The chain carries TRBV7-9 and TRBJ1-4, with D perhaps TRBD1 (6 bases). V was shortened by 4 bases and J by 4 bases, with 13 bases between the two germline ends. The germline CDR1 and CDR2 sequences are SEHNR and FQNEAQ (reference sequence). The CDR3 has 15 residues. In nucleotides, the CDR3 is TGTGCCAGCAGCTCCAACGGACAGAGTAATGAAAAACTGTTTTTT. It encodes CASSSNGQSNEKLFF.

The chain carries TRBV29-1 and TRBJ2-2; no reliable D call. This CDR3 region has 15 residues. The germline gives CDR1 SQVTM, CDR2 ANQGSEA. Trimming took off 5 bases at V and 0 bases at J, with 13 bases between the two ends. The CDR3: CSVSLQNPNTGELFF. Written as DNA, the CDR3 is TGCAGCGTTTCTTTACAGAACCCGAACACCGGGGAGCTGTTTTTT.

This clone has a single count. The rearrangement links TRBV15 to TRBJ2-7, with 10 nucleotides matching TRBD1. Germline V gives CDR1 LNHNV, CDR2 YYDKDF (reference sequence). This CDR3 contains 15 residues. The V gene end was trimmed by 5 bases and the J gene end by 1 base; junction bases not matched to a gene: 5. The CDR3 bases are TGTGCCACCAGCGCCCGGGACAGGGGATCCTACGAGCAGTACTTC. It codes for CATSARDRGSYEQYF.

The chain joins TRBV5-5 to TRBJ2-7; TRBD2 matches at 13 bases. CDR1 and CDR2 (germline): SGHKS, YYEKEE (reference sequence). V dropped 4 bases and J dropped 4; count of bases not matched to a gene: 5. The CDR3 spans 15 residues. CDR3 sequence (DNA): TGTGCCAGCAGCCAGGGACTAGCGGGGACGTACGAGCAGTACTTC. Residues: CASSQGLAGTYEQYF.

V usage is TRBV5-5 and J usage is TRBJ1-6; the D gene is possibly TRBD1 (6 bases). CDR3 length: 16 amino acids. V was pared by 4 bases and J by 8 bases, with 19 bases between. Germline V lookup: CDR1 SGHKS, CDR2 YYEKEE (reference sequence). This CDR3 is CASSPRDISSDSPLHF. DNA of the CDR3: TGTGCCAGCAGCCCCCGGGACATATCCTCCGATTCACCCCTCCACTTT. The full variable domain, with the rest looked up from reference TRBV5-5 and TRBJ1-6, is DAGVTQSPTHLIKTRGQQVTLRCSPISGHKSVSWYQQVLGQGPQFIFQYYEKEERGRGNFPDRFSARQFPNYSSELNVNALLLGDSALYLCASSPRDISSDSPLHFGNGTRLTVT.

This clone was observed once. V is TRBV7-6 and J is TRBJ2-7; 7 positions match TRBD2. The ends lost 5 bases at V and 2 bases at J; junction bases unmatched: 27. The CDR3 length is 21 residues. Germline CDR1 SGHVS, CDR2 FNYEAQ. Here the CDR3 reads CASSPSGGASTTASRTYEQYF. DNA of the CDR3: TGTGCCAGCAGCCCGTCGGGAGGTGCGTCCACCACTGCCAGTAGGACCTACGAGCAGTACTTC.

The V gene is TRBV27, the J gene TRBJ2-7; 10 nucleotides line up with TRBD2. V dropped 5 bases and J dropped 2; count of bases not matched to a gene: 9. CDR3 length: 16 amino acids. Germline V gene data show CDR1 as MNHEY and CDR2 as SMNVEV (reference sequence). CDR3 sequence (DNA): TGTGCCAGCAGTGGAATAATAGCGGGGGGCCCCTACGAGCAGTACTTC. It encodes CASSGIIAGGPYEQYF.

This chain links TRBV5-1 with TRBJ2-5, with a tentative D call TRBD1 (7 bases). This CDR3 spans 19 amino acids. V lost 0 bases to trimming and J lost 4 bases, with 25 bases between them. Germline lookup yields CDR1 SGHRS and CDR2 YFSETQ. The CDR3 region has the DNA TGCGCCAGCAGCTTGGCCGCATCAGGGGGGCTAGCCTACGCAGAGACCCAGTACTTC. Translation gives CASSLAASGGLAYAETQYF.

The CDR3: CASRGPGQGNEQYF. The CDR3 DNA is TGTGCCAGCAGGGGCCCGGGACAGGGAAACGAGCAGTACTTC. V and J are TRBV11-3 and TRBJ2-7; 9 bases match TRBD1. The CDR3 totals 14 residues. The ends lost 6 bases at V and 5 bases at J; junction bases unmatched: 8. Per the germline V gene, CDR1 is SGHNT and CDR2 is YENEEA.

V usage is TRBV6-6 and J usage is TRBJ2-5; unclear D gene. The CDR3 spans 11 residues. The V and J ends lost 4 bases and 2 bases respectively, with 2 bases between them. Germline CDR1 is MNHNY and CDR2 is SVGAGI (reference sequence). The CDR3 here is CASSSQETQYF. CDR3 nucleotides: TGTGCCAGCAGTTCGCAAGAGACCCAGTACTTC.

This chain uses TRBV20-1 with TRBJ1-2; D uncertain. The germline V gene encodes CDR1 DFQATT and CDR2 SNEGSKA (reference sequence). Deletions cut 1 base from V and 7 bases from J, with 7 bases between. The CDR3 is 11 residues long. DNA of the CDR3: TGCAGTGCTAGAGCTGGGAGTGGCTACACCTTC. This sequence encodes CSARAGSGYTF.